The 2 T cell receptor beta chains listed next were all sequenced from one sample in a study of Ad26.COV2.S vaccination and SARS-CoV-2 variants. Documented treatment: roughly 19 received Ad26.COV2.S at low or high dose, single or two shots; about five received placebo; per-sample allocation not given. Repertoires come from day 63 after the first vaccine or placebo injection. The assay was immunoSEQ multiplex PCR, and TCRdb's table has in-frame clones only and misses some. The repertoire holds about 350,000 clones, with around nine tenths as singletons. The sample in question was peripheral blood, obtained in a trial of Ad26.COV2.S vaccine versus placebo. Source of these receptors: a person aged 18-60 years who received the Ad26.COV2.S COVID-19 vaccine or a placebo.

The V gene is TRBV3-1 (or the pseudogene TRBV3-2), the J gene TRBJ1-1; D gene ambiguous. Germline values: CDR1 LGHDT, CDR2 YNNKEL (reference sequence). The CDR3 sequence is 16 residues long. Trimming cost V 0 bases and J 1 base, with 12 bases left between them. CDR3: CASSQDRRVGNTEAFF. CDR3 sequence (DNA): TGTGCCAGCAGCCAAGATCGAAGGGTGGGGAACACTGAAGCTTTCTTT.

The chain is built from TRBV19 and TRBJ2-1, with 16 bases matching TRBD2. CDR1 is LNHDA and CDR2 is SQIVND in the germline V gene (reference sequence). Trimming removed 5 bases from V and 2 bases from J; junction bases left unmatched: 6. CDR3 length: 18 residues. CDR3 sequence (DNA): TGTGCCAGTAGTGGGACTAGCGGGGGGGCGTTTCCCTACAATGAGCAGTTCTTC. The encoded protein is CASSGTSGGAFPYNEQFF.